The 6 T cell receptor beta chains given below trace back to one sample, sequenced in a study of blood T cell repertoires in COVID-19. Data came from immunoSEQ multiplex PCR; TCRdb stores just in-frame clones and leaves some out. The sample has around 94,000 clones; 84% are singletons. The sample comprised peripheral blood. These TCRs come from a human donor in a cohort sampled during active COVID-19.

The rearrangement links TRBV12-3 or TRBV12-4 to TRBJ2-7, with D unresolved. Trimming took off 3 bases at V and 0 bases at J, with 6 bases between the two ends. This CDR3 is 13 amino acids long. The DNA for the CDR3 is TGTGCCAGCAGTTTGGCCAACTCCTACGAGCAGTACTTC. Translation gives CASSLANSYEQYF.

Here the CDR3 reads CASSLQVNQPQHF. The CDR3 nucleotides read TGTGCCAGCAGTTTACAGGTGAATCAGCCCCAGCATTTT. The rearrangement joins TRBV6-5 to TRBJ1-5; perhaps TRBD1 as D (5 bases). Trimming left V 4 bases short and J 4 bases short, with 8 bases between. This CDR3 region has 13 residues. The germline CDR1 and CDR2 sequences are MNHEY and SVGAGI.

In its sample, this clone was seen a few times. The chain uses TRBV7-2 and TRBJ2-6; D uncertain. Trimming took 5 bases from V and 5 from J, leaving 7 bases between them. Germline V gene sequence: CDR1 SGHTA, CDR2 FQGNSA. The CDR3 is made up of 13 amino acids. CDR3 residues: CASSPRRANVLTF. CDR3 coding DNA: TGTGCCAGCAGCCCGCGCAGGGCCAACGTCCTGACTTTC.

V gene TRBV19 combines with J gene TRBJ1-4, with D perhaps matching TRBD1 (5 bases). Germline V gene data show CDR1 as LNHDA and CDR2 as SQIVND (reference sequence). V lost 4 bases, J lost 10 bases, and 13 bases lay in between. The CDR3 is 13 residues long. The CDR3 DNA follows: TGTGCCAGTAGTAGCCAGACGGGGGGAAAACTGTTTTTT. Protein sequence: CASSSQTGGKLFF.

The chain links TRBV4-2 to TRBJ1-2; 11 bases map to TRBD1. Germline loops: CDR1 LGHNA, CDR2 YNFKEQ. The CDR3 consists of 16 residues. Trimming cost V 1 base and J 6 bases; bases outside gene matches: 7. The DNA for the CDR3 is TGTGCCAGCAGCCAAGGGTACTGGACAGGGGGCCATGGCTACACCTTC. This encodes CASSQGYWTGGHGYTF.

The chain uses TRBV4-3 and TRBJ1-2; 12 bases align to TRBD1. V was pared by 0 bases and J by 10 bases, with 12 bases of the junction left unmatched. CDR1 LGHNA and CDR2 YSLEER come from the germline V gene. The CDR3 consists of 17 residues. The CDR3 DNA sequence: TGCGCCAGCAGCCAAGATCGGTCCCGGGACAGGGGGCTCTACTACACCTTC. As protein: CASSQDRSRDRGLYYTF.